Listed below are T cell receptor beta chains from one sample, sequenced in a study of cytomegalovirus exposure and HLA in healthy donors. TCRdb's table, derived via immunoSEQ multiplex PCR, lists solely in-frame clones and lacks some. Of under 200,000 clones in the sample, about 84% were seen once. The sample consisted of PBMCs. Source of these receptors: a man between 45 and 60 years old in good health and CMV-seronegative. The conserved cysteine and the conserved F or W are not part of the CDR3 here. Each record gives: clone size, V gene, CDR3 protein. The size of a clone is reported for some rows only, either as once, few or many, or as a class for expanded clones.

>few|TRBV6-6
ASSYLVRGNSPLH
>-|TRBV19
ASSPRPGGNTEAF
>-|TRBV27
ASAWGGEQY
>-|TRBV27
ASSSGPSTGEKY
>-|TRBV11-2
ALPKRGENTGELF
>once|TRBV4-1
ASSQEAERGNTIY
>-|TRBV18
ASSQGGYSYNEQF
>-|TRBV18
ASSPPAGVEQY
>-|TRBV5-8
ASSHPGETGGAGYT
>once|TRBV14
ASSQVDRGHGYT
>-|TRBV5-1
ASSLGTGYYGYT
>-|TRBV2
ASSVTGSEGYT
>once|TRBV7-3
ASSLGGSYNEQF
>-|TRBV27
ASSYRTDSNQPQH
>-|TRBV7-9
ASSLGWTSGGALAETQY
>once|TRBV6-5
ATAREGITDTQY
>-|TRBV5-1
ASSLVGGLSSGANVLT
>once|TRBV2
ASSSSSGDGETQY
>-|TRBV27
ASSKAGTSKGYT
>-|TRBV5-5
ASSFGGAQPQH
>-|TRBV21-1
ASSKEVRGRGRSSPLH
>-|TRBV7-9
ASSFGQTYGYT
>once|TRBV19
ASSPTTGWTEKLF
>once|TRBV6-4
ASSESLWEGYT
>-|TRBV7-7
ASSLQERGTQY
>-|TRBV19
ASSPLGDSNTEAF
>-|TRBV6-5
ASSSLAGEQF
>-|TRBV10-3
AIGEQVFNSPLH
>-|TRBV5-6
ASSFGTSSGELF
>once|TRBV10-3
AAWGAGADTQY
>-|TRBV5-1
ASSLTSGGYEQY